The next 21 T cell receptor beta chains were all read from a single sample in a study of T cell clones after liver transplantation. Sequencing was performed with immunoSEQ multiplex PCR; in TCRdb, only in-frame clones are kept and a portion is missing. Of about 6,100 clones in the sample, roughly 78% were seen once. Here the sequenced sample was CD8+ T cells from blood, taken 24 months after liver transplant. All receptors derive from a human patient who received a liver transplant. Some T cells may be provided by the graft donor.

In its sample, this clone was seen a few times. CDR3 DNA sequence: TGCGCCAGCAGTGAGTCGACAGGGGGTATTGGCTACACCTTC. It translates to CASSESTGGIGYTF. The rearrangement links TRBV10-2 to TRBJ1-2; TRBD1 aligns across 9 bases. The CDR3 totals 14 residues. The V gene's germline CDR1 is WSHSY and CDR2 SAAADI. V lost 0 bases and J lost 7; bases outside the gene matches: 3.

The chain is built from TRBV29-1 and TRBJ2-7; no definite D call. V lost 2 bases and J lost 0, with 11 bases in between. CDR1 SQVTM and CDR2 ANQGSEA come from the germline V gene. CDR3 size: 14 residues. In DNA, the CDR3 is TGCAGCGTTGAATCTGGCGAACACTCCTACGAGCAGTACTTC. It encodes CSVESGEHSYEQYF.

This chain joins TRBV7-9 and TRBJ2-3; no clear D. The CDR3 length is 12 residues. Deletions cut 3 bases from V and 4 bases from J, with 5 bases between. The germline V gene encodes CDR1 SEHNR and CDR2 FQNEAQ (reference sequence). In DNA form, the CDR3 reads TGTGCCAGCAGCTTTCTCCCAGATACGCAGTATTTT. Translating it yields CASSFLPDTQYF.

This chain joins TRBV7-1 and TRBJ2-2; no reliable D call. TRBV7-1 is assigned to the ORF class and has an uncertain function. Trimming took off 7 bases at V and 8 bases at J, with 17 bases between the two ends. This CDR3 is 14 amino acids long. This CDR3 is CASMLVAPLGELFF. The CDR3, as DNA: TGTGCCAGCATGTTGGTAGCCCCATTAGGGGAGCTGTTTTTT.

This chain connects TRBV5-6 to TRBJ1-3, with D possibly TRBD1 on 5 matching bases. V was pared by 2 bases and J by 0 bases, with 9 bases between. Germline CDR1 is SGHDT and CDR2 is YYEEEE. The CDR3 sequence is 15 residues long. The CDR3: CASSFGASSGNTIYF. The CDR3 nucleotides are TGTGCCAGCAGCTTTGGGGCGAGCTCTGGAAACACCATATATTTT. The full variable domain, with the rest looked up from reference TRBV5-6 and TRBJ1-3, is DAGVTQSPTHLIKTRGQQVTLRCSPKSGHDTVSWYQQALGQGPQFIFQYYEEEERQRGNFPDRFSGHQFPNYSSELNVNALLLGDSALYLCASSFGASSGNTIYFGEGSWLTVV.

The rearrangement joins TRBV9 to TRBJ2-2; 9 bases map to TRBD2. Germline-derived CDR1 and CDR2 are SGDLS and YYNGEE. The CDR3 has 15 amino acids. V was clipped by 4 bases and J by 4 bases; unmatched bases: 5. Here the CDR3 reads CASSLAGEATGELFF. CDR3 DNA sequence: TGTGCCAGCAGCTTAGCGGGAGAGGCCACCGGGGAGCTGTTTTTT. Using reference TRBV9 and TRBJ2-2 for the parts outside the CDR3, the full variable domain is DSGVTQTPKHLITATGQRVTLRCSPRSGDLSVYWYQQSLDQGLQFLIQYYNGEERAKGNILERFSAQQFPDLHSELNLSSLELGDSALYFCASSLAGEATGELFFGEGSRLTVL.

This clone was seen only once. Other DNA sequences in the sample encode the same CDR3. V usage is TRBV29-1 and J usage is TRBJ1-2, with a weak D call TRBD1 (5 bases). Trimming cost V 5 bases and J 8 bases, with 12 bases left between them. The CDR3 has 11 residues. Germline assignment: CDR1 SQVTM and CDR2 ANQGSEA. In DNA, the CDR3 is TGCAGCGTTATTCAGGGATACGGCTACACCTTC. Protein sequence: CSVIQGYGYTF.

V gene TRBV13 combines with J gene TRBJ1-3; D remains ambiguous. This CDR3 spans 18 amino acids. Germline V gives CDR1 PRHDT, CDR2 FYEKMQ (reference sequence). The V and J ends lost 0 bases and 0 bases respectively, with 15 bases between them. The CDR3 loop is CASSLGYSLSDSGNTIYF. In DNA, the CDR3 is TGTGCCAGCAGCTTAGGCTACAGCCTGTCGGACTCTGGAAACACCATATATTTT.

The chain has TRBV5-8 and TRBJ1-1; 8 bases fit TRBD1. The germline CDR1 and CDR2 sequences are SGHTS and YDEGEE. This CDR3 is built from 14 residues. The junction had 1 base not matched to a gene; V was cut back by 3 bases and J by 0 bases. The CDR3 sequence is CASSWTGLNTEAFF. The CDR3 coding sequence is TGTGCCAGCAGCTGGACAGGGTTGAACACTGAAGCTTTCTTT.

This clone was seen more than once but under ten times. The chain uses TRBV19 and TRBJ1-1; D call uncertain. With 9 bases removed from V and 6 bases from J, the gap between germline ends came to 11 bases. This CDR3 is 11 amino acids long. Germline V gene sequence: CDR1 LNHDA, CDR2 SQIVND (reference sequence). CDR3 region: CASRMGAEAFF. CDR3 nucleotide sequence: TGTGCCAGCAGAATGGGCGCTGAAGCTTTCTTT. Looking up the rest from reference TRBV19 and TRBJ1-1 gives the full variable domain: DGGITQSPKYLFRKEGQNVTLSCEQNLNHDAMYWYRQDPGQGLRLIYYSQIVNDFQKGDIAEGYSVSREKKESFPLTVTSAQKNPTAFYLCASRMGAEAFFGQGTRLTVV.

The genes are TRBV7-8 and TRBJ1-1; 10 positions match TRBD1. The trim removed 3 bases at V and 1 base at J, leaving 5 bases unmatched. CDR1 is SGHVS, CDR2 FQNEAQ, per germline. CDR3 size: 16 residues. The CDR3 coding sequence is TGTGCCAGCAGCTTCTGGACAGGGGGAAGGAACACTGAAGCTTTCTTT. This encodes CASSFWTGGRNTEAFF.

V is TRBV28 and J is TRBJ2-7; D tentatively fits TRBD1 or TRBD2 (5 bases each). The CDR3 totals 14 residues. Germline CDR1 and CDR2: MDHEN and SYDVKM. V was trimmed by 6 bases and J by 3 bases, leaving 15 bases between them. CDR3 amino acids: CASSPMGVDYEQYF. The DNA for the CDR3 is TGTGCCAGCAGCCCTATGGGGGTCGACTACGAGCAGTACTTC.

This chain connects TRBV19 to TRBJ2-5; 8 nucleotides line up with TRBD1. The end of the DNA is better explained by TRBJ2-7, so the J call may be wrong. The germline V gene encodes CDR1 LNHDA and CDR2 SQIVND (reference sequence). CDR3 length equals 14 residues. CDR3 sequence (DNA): TGTGCCAGTAGTATTGGGACAGGACACTACGAGCAGTACTTC. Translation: CASSIGTGHYEQYF.

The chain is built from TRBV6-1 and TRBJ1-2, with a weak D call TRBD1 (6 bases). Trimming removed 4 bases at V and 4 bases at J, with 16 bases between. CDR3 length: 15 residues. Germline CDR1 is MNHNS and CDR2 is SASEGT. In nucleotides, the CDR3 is TGTGCCAGCAGTGTGGAGGGGGTAGCTGGCTATGGCTACACCTTC. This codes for CASSVEGVAGYGYTF.

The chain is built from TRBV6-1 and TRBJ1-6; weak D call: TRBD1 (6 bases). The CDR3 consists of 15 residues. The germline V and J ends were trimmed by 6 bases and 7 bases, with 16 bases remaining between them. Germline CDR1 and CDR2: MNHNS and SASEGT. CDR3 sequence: CASRPGHGVNSPLHF. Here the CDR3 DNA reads TGTGCCAGCAGACCGGGACATGGAGTCAATTCACCCCTCCACTTT.

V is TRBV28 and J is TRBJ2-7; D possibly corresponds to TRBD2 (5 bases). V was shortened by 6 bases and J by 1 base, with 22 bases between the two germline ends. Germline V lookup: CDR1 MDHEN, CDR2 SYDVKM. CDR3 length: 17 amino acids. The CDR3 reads CASSLPTPGVGSYEQYF. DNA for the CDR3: TGTGCCAGCAGCCTGCCGACTCCCGGGGTGGGATCCTACGAGCAGTACTTC.

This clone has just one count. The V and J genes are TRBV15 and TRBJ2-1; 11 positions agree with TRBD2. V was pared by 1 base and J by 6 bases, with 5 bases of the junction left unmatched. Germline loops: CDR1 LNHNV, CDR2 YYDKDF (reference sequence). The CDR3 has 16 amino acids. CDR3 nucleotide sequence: TGTGCCACCAGCAGAGTGGGACTAGCGGACGGCAATGAGCAGTTCTTC. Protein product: CATSRVGLADGNEQFF. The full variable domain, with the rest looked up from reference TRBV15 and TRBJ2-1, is DAMVIQNPRYQVTQFGKPVTLSCSQTLNHNVMYWYQQKSSQAPKLLFHYYDKDFNNEADTPDNFQSRRPNTSFCFLDIRSPGLGDTAMYLCATSRVGLADGNEQFFGPGTRLTVL.

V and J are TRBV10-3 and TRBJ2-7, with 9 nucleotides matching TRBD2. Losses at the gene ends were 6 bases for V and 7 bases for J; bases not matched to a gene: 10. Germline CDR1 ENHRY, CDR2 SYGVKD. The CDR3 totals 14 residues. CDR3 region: CAIRSSGEREEQYF. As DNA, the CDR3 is TGTGCCATCAGGTCTAGCGGGGAGCGAGAAGAGCAGTACTTC.

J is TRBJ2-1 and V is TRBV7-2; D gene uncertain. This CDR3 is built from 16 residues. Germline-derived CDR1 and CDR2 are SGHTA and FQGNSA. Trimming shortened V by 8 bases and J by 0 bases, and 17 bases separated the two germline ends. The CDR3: CASPGRNSSSYNEQFF. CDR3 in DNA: TGTGCCAGCCCAGGAAGAAACAGTAGCTCCTACAATGAGCAGTTCTTC.

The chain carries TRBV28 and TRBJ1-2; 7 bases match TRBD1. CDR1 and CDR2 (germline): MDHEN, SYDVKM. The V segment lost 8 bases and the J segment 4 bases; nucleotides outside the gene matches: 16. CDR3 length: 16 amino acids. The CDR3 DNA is TGTGCCAGCCACCCCCGTAAGGAGGGGGCCTCCTATGGCTACACCTTC. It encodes CASHPRKEGASYGYTF.

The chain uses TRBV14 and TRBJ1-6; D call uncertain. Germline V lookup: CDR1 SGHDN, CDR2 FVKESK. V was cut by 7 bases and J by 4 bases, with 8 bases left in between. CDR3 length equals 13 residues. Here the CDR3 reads CASTSGYNSPLHF. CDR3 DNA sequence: TGTGCCAGCACATCGGGGTATAATTCACCCCTCCACTTT. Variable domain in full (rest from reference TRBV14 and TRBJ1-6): EAGVTQFPSHSVIEKGQTVTLRCDPISGHDNLYWYRRVMGKEIKFLLHFVKESKQDESGMPNNRFLAERTGGTYSTLKVQPAELEDSGVYFCASTSGYNSPLHFGNGTRLTVT.